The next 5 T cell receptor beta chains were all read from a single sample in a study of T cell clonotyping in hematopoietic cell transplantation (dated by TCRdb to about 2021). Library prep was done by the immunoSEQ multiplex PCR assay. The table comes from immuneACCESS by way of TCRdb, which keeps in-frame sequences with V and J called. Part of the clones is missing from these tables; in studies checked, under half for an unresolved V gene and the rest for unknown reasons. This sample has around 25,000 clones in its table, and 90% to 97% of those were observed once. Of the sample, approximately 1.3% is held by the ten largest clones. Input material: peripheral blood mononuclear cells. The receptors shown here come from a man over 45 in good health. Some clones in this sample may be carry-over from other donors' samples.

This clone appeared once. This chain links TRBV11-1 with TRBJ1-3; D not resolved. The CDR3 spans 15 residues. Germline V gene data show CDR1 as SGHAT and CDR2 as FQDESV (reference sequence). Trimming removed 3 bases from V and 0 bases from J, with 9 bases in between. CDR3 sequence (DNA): TGTGCCAGCAGCTTCTCCGCGGACTCTGGAAACACCATATATTTT. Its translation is CASSFSADSGNTIYF.

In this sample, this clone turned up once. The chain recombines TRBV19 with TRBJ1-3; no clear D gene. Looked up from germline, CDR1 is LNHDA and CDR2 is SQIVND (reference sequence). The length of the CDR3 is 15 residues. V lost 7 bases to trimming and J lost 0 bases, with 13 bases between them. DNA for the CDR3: TGTGCCAGTATCGGTTCCTTTACCTCTGGAAACACCATATATTTT. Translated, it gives CASIGSFTSGNTIYF.

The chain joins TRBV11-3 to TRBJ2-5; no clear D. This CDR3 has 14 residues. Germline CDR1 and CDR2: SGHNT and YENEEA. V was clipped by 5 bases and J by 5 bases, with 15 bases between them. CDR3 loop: CASSGDTGRETQYF. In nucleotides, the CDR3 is TGTGCCAGCAGCGGAGACACCGGTCGCGAGACCCAGTACTTC.

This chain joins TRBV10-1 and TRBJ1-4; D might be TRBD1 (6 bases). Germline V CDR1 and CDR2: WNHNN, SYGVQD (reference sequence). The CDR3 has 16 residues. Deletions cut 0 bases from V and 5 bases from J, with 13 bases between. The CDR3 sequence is CASSESAGQKNEKLFF. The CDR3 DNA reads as TGCGCCAGCAGTGAGTCCGCCGGACAGAAGAATGAAAAACTGTTTTTT.

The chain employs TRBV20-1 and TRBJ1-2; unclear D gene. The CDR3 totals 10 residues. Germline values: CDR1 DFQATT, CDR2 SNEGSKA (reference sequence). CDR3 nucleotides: TGCGGAACAGAGATCTATGGCTACACCTTC. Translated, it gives CGTEIYGYTF.